The 18 T cell receptor beta chains below all came from one sample that was sequenced in a study of blood T cell repertoires in COVID-19. Assay: immunoSEQ multiplex PCR; the TCRdb copy retains only in-frame clones and omits some. The repertoire holds approximately 250,000 clones, with 86% as singletons. Material for sequencing was peripheral blood. Receptor source: a man younger than 40 with active or convalescent COVID-19.

The chain combines TRBV5-1 with TRBJ2-5, with 13 bases fitting TRBD2. V shed 0 bases and J 5 bases; nucleotides not matched to a gene: 7. The V gene's germline CDR1 is SGHRS and CDR2 YFSETQ. This CDR3 is 17 amino acids long. For the CDR3, the DNA is TGCGCCAGCAGCTTGGAGCGGGGACTAGCGGGGAGGGAGACCCAGTACTTC. This codes for CASSLERGLAGRETQYF.

This clone was observed a few times. The V and J genes are TRBV7-9 and TRBJ2-6; 8 bases map to TRBD1. V trimming: 4 bases; J trimming: 0 bases; junction bases outside the gene matches: 8. This CDR3 has 18 residues. Germline CDR1 and CDR2: SEHNR and FQNEAQ (reference sequence). The CDR3: CASSSQQGGLSGANVLTF. Written as DNA, the CDR3 is TGTGCCAGCAGCTCACAACAGGGGGGACTCTCTGGGGCCAACGTCCTGACTTTC.

CDR3 loop: CASSFLQGVSYEQYF. The CDR3 DNA reads TGTGCCAGCAGCTTCCTACAGGGAGTCTCCTACGAGCAGTACTTC. V is TRBV5-6 and J is TRBJ2-7, with TRBD1 as a possible D gene (6 bases). Germline V gene data show CDR1 as SGHDT and CDR2 as YYEEEE. V dropped 2 bases and J dropped 0 bases, with 12 bases sitting between them. CDR3 length: 15 residues.

This clone was seen once. V usage is TRBV2 and J usage is TRBJ2-7; TRBD1 matches at 8 bases. Germline values: CDR1 SNHLY, CDR2 FYNNEI. The V and J ends lost 4 bases and 0 bases, in that order; junction bases with no gene match: 5. The CDR3 has 15 residues. Here the CDR3 reads CASSAGQASSYEQYF. Written as DNA, the CDR3 is TGTGCCAGCAGTGCGGGACAGGCGAGCTCCTACGAGCAGTACTTC.

The genes are TRBV6-5 and TRBJ1-1; 9 bases map to TRBD1. The CDR3 consists of 14 residues. Trimming removed 6 bases from V and 0 bases from J; junction bases left unmatched: 2. Germline lookup yields CDR1 MNHEY and CDR2 SVGAGI. The CDR3 nucleotides read TGTGCCAGCAGGGGACAGGGAATGAACACTGAAGCTTTCTTT. This gives the protein CASRGQGMNTEAFF.

This clone was detected a few times. The rearrangement links TRBV5-1 to TRBJ2-2, with D possibly being TRBD1 (6 bases). Germline assignment: CDR1 SGHRS and CDR2 YFSETQ. V was pared by 3 bases and J by 5 bases, with 17 bases between. The CDR3 contains 16 residues. The DNA for the CDR3 is TGCGCCAGCAGCTCCACTGACAGGCTGGGGACCGGGGAGCTGTTTTTT. It translates to CASSSTDRLGTGELFF.

This rearrangement joins TRBV7-8 to TRBJ2-7; TRBD1 is a possible D gene (6 bases). CDR3 length: 16 amino acids. CDR1 is SGHVS and CDR2 is FQNEAQ in the germline V gene. V lost 0 bases and J lost 3, with 15 bases in between. The CDR3 region is CASSLASSQGIYEQYF. The DNA for the CDR3 is TGTGCCAGCAGCTTAGCGTCGTCTCAGGGGATCTACGAGCAGTACTTC.

V usage is TRBV5-5 and J usage is TRBJ2-5; 7 nucleotides align to TRBD1. The CDR3 has 13 amino acids. Trimming removed 2 bases from V and 3 bases from J; junction bases left unmatched: 1. CDR1 and CDR2 (germline): SGHKS, YYEKEE (reference sequence). The CDR3 spells CASSFGTEETQYF. The CDR3 coding sequence is TGTGCCAGCAGCTTCGGGACAGAAGAGACCCAGTACTTC. The variable domain in full, with the rest retrieved from reference TRBV5-5 and TRBJ2-5, is DAGVTQSPTHLIKTRGQQVTLRCSPISGHKSVSWYQQVLGQGPQFIFQYYEKEERGRGNFPDRFSARQFPNYSSELNVNALLLGDSALYLCASSFGTEETQYFGPGTRLLVL.

This chain uses TRBV19 with TRBJ1-6; 10 positions match TRBD1. This CDR3 spans 16 amino acids. J gave up 8 bases and V 4 bases, and 8 bases lay outside the gene matches. CDR1 and CDR2 from the germline V gene are LNHDA and SQIVND (reference sequence). CDR3 amino acids: CASSTQTGGAYSPLHF. As DNA, the CDR3 is TGTGCCAGTAGTACCCAGACAGGGGGCGCTTATTCACCCCTCCACTTT.

This sequence joins TRBV3-1 (or the pseudogene TRBV3-2) and TRBJ2-7; D gene ambiguous. Trimming removed 6 bases at V and 4 bases at J, with 16 bases between. From germline, CDR1 is LGHDT and CDR2 YNNKEL (reference sequence). CDR3 length: 14 residues. The CDR3 DNA reads TGTGCCAGCAGACCGAGGTCCGGTCCGTACGAGCAGTACTTC. Its protein is CASRPRSGPYEQYF.

This sequence joins TRBV19 and TRBJ2-7; D gene uncertain. In germline, CDR1 is LNHDA, CDR2 SQIVND (reference sequence). This CDR3 contains 13 residues. V was clipped by 5 bases and J by 4 bases, with 12 bases between them. This CDR3 reads CASSGTDWYEQYF. The CDR3 nucleotides read TGTGCCAGTAGTGGAACCGACTGGTACGAGCAGTACTTC.

The chain has TRBV7-9 and TRBJ2-7; 7 bases line up with TRBD1. The V and J ends lost 7 bases and 0 bases, in that order; junction bases with no gene match: 6. The germline V gene has CDR1 SEHNR and CDR2 FQNEAQ (reference sequence). The CDR3 is made up of 14 amino acids. For the CDR3, the DNA is TGTGCCAGCACCTCCGGGACAGTCTCCTACGAGCAGTACTTC. This gives the protein CASTSGTVSYEQYF. The full variable domain, rest sourced from reference TRBV7-9 and TRBJ2-7, is DTGVSQNPRHKITKRGQNVTFRCDPISEHNRLYWYRQTLGQGPEFLTYFQNEAQLEKSRLLSDRFSAERPKGSFSTLEIQRTEQGDSAMYLCASTSGTVSYEQYFGPGTRLTVT.

J is TRBJ2-2 and V is TRBV6-5; no clear D. Germline CDR1 and CDR2: MNHEY and SVGAGI. The CDR3 has 14 residues. The V and J ends lost 5 bases and 1 base respectively, with 8 bases between them. CDR3 in DNA: TGTGCCAGCAGTCTTGTCGGGAACACCGGGGAGCTGTTTTTT. Protein: CASSLVGNTGELFF.

The chain is built from TRBV27 and TRBJ1-6; D possibly corresponds to TRBD1 (5 bases). Germline V gene sequence: CDR1 MNHEY, CDR2 SMNVEV (reference sequence). The germline V and J ends were trimmed by 5 bases and 7 bases, with 15 bases remaining between them. The CDR3 is made up of 15 amino acids. The CDR3 nucleotides read TGTGCCAGCAGTCTCAGGGCGGCGGTCAATTCACCCCTCCACTTT. It is translated as CASSLRAAVNSPLHF.

The chain couples TRBV19 to TRBJ1-1; 8 positions agree with TRBD1. The CDR3 loop spans 13 amino acids. Per germline, CDR1 LNHDA and CDR2 SQIVND (reference sequence). The V segment lost 9 bases and the J segment 0 bases; nucleotides outside the gene matches: 3. As DNA, the CDR3 is TGTGCCAGCTGGACAGGGATGAACACTGAAGCTTTCTTT. This codes for CASWTGMNTEAFF.

The count of this clone is one. The V and J genes are TRBV6-6 and TRBJ2-7; D is possibly TRBD2 (5 bases). The V gene's germline CDR1 is MNHNY and CDR2 SVGAGI (reference sequence). This CDR3 region has 15 residues. The V end was cut by 0 bases, the J end by 1 base, with 10 bases between. The CDR3: CASSYSRTYSYEQYF. The CDR3 DNA sequence: TGTGCCAGCAGTTACTCAAGGACTTATTCCTACGAGCAGTACTTC.

The chain joins TRBV5-1 to TRBJ2-1, with 8 bases lining up with TRBD1. CDR1 is SGHRS and CDR2 is YFSETQ in the germline V gene. The trim removed 1 base at V and 4 bases at J, leaving 1 base unmatched. This CDR3 has 14 residues. As DNA, the CDR3 is TGCGCCAGCAGCTTGAGGACAGGGTACAATGAGCAGTTCTTC. Translated, it gives CASSLRTGYNEQFF.

In this sample, this clone turned up once. The chain recombines TRBV3-1 (or the pseudogene TRBV3-2) with TRBJ2-1; TRBD2 aligns across 14 bases. The CDR3 is 20 residues long. Trimming removed 4 bases from V and 8 bases from J; junction bases left unmatched: 19. Germline lookup yields CDR1 LGHDT and CDR2 YNNKEL (reference sequence). The CDR3 DNA sequence: TGTGCCAGCAGCCTGGGACCGGGACTAGCGGGGGCTAACAGGGGACATGAGCAGTTCTTC. Residues: CASSLGPGLAGANRGHEQFF.